The 26 T cell receptor beta chains presented below share a single source sample, sequenced in a study of blood T cell repertoires in COVID-19. Using immunoSEQ multiplex PCR, the repertoire was profiled, and TCRdb retains in-frame clones only, with some absent. The sample contains about 250,000 clones, under 85% of which appear only once. Sequencing was carried out using peripheral blood. All receptors come from a human donor with COVID-19, enrolled during active disease. The donor label of this sample is uncertain.

The chain recombines TRBV16 with TRBJ1-1; D is possibly TRBD1 (5 bases). The CDR3 is 15 residues long. The V end lost 0 bases, the J end lost 4 bases, and 12 bases lay between the germline ends. Germline lookup yields CDR1 KGHSY and CDR2 FQNENV. The CDR3 here is CASSQSRGGSTEAFF. CDR3 nucleotide sequence: TGTGCCAGCAGCCAATCGCGGGGGGGGAGCACTGAAGCTTTCTTT. The full variable domain, its missing parts supplied by reference TRBV16 and TRBJ1-1, is GEEVAQTPKHLVRGEGQKAKLYCAPIKGHSYVFWYQQVLKNEFKFLISFQNENVFDETGMPKERFSAKCLPNSPCSLEIQATKLEDSAVYFCASSQSRGGSTEAFFGQGTRLTVV.

The gene calls are TRBV19 and TRBJ1-1; 7 bases map to TRBD1. The CDR3 contains 17 residues. V lost 5 bases and J lost 1; bases outside the gene matches: 13. The germline gives CDR1 LNHDA, CDR2 SQIVND (reference sequence). CDR3 loop: CASSPKTGSLGNTEAFF. DNA of the CDR3: TGTGCCAGTAGTCCGAAGACAGGGAGCCTTGGGAACACTGAAGCTTTCTTT.

This clone was recorded a few times. This chain links TRBV28 with TRBJ2-1; 7 nucleotides line up with TRBD2. From germline, CDR1 is MDHEN and CDR2 SYDVKM. With 5 bases clipped from V and 7 bases from J, the junction kept 8 bases outside the gene matches. The CDR3 is 14 amino acids. CDR3 residues: CASSMVGRGNEQFF. The CDR3 DNA reads TGTGCCAGCAGTATGGTGGGGAGGGGTAATGAGCAGTTCTTC.

The CDR3 region is CASSPQASNQPQHF. The CDR3 DNA reads as TGTGCCAGTAGTCCACAGGCTAGCAATCAGCCCCAGCATTTT. The V and J genes are TRBV19 and TRBJ1-5, with D possibly TRBD1 on 5 matching bases. With 5 bases removed from V and 0 bases from J, the gap between germline ends came to 8 bases. The CDR3 runs to 14 residues. Germline V gene lookup returns CDR1 LNHDA and CDR2 SQIVND (reference sequence).

The rearrangement joins TRBV4-2 to TRBJ2-3, with TRBD2 as a possible D gene (6 bases). The V gene lost 0 bases and the J gene lost 0 bases, with 10 bases spanning the gap. CDR3 length equals 16 residues. Germline CDR1 LGHNA, CDR2 YNFKEQ. The CDR3 is CASSQDYGTSTDTQYF. The CDR3, as DNA: TGTGCCAGCAGCCAAGATTACGGGACTAGCACAGATACGCAGTATTTT.

V is TRBV9 and J is TRBJ1-6; D remains ambiguous. CDR1 is SGDLS, CDR2 YYNGEE, per germline. The CDR3 spans 14 residues. The V end lost 0 bases, the J end lost 4 bases, and 5 bases lay between the germline ends. The CDR3 is CASSVGAYNSPLHF. The DNA of the CDR3 is TGTGCCAGCAGCGTAGGGGCTTATAATTCACCCCTCCACTTT. Full variable domain (rest looked up from reference TRBV9 and TRBJ1-6): DSGVTQTPKHLITATGQRVTLRCSPRSGDLSVYWYQQSLDQGLQFLIQYYNGEERAKGNILERFSAQQFPDLHSELNLSSLELGDSALYFCASSVGAYNSPLHFGNGTRLTVT.

As for this clone: The junction does not match germline at one end; this may be a read error. J is TRBJ1-2 and V is TRBV4-3, with D possibly TRBD1 on 5 matching bases. The germline V gene encodes CDR1 LGHNA and CDR2 YSLEER. The CDR3 is made up of 17 amino acids. The CDR3 DNA is TGCGCCAGCAGCCAAGTCCGGGCAAGTGGGGCTAACTATGGCTACACCTTT. Translation: CASSQVRASGANYGYTF.

V usage is TRBV3-1 (or the pseudogene TRBV3-2) and J usage is TRBJ2-6; D is unclear. Germline CDR1 and CDR2: LGHDT and YNNKEL (reference sequence). V was shortened by 5 bases and J by 0 bases, with 8 bases between the two germline ends. This CDR3 region has 15 residues. CDR3 region: CASSAGRSGANVLTF. CDR3 in DNA: TGTGCCAGCAGCGCCGGTCGCTCTGGGGCCAACGTCCTGACTTTC.

V usage is TRBV19 and J usage is TRBJ1-3; D unresolved. V gave up 6 bases and J gave up 0 bases, with 9 bases separating them. The CDR3 is 14 amino acids. Per germline, CDR1 LNHDA and CDR2 SQIVND (reference sequence). Here the CDR3 reads CASRVGHSGNTIYF. In nucleotides, the CDR3 is TGTGCCAGTAGGGTTGGGCACTCTGGAAACACCATATATTTT. The full variable domain, with the rest looked up from reference TRBV19 and TRBJ1-3, is DGGITQSPKYLFRKEGQNVTLSCEQNLNHDAMYWYRQDPGQGLRLIYYSQIVNDFQKGDIAEGYSVSREKKESFPLTVTSAQKNPTAFYLCASRVGHSGNTIYFGEGSWLTVV.

A single count supports this clone. This chain joins TRBV27 and TRBJ1-5; D is possibly TRBD1 (6 bases). With 3 bases removed from V and 9 bases from J, the gap between germline ends came to 15 bases. Germline V gene sequence: CDR1 MNHEY, CDR2 SMNVEV (reference sequence). CDR3 length: 14 residues. In DNA form, the CDR3 reads TGTGCCAGCAGTTTGGATAGGGGGATCTCGCCCCAGCATTTT. The encoded protein is CASSLDRGISPQHF.

Concerning this clone: Distinct nucleotide sequences in the sample also encode this CDR3. The genes are TRBV11-3 and TRBJ1-1; a possible D gene is TRBD1 (5 bases). V was clipped by 1 base and J by 0 bases, with 9 bases between them. The germline CDR1 and CDR2 sequences are SGHNT and YENEEA. The CDR3 runs 15 residues. The CDR3 DNA is TGTGCCAGCAGCTTAGGGGGGGGAATGAACACTGAAGCTTTCTTT. Translating it yields CASSLGGGMNTEAFF.

DNA of the CDR3: TGTGCCAGCAGCTTAGATCCAGGGCATGGTGAGCAGTTCTTC. It translates to CASSLDPGHGEQFF. The chain uses TRBV11-3 and TRBJ2-1; D may be TRBD1 (5 bases). This CDR3 region has 14 residues. The ends were cut back, 0 bases at V and 9 bases at J, with 12 bases in the middle. CDR1 is SGHNT and CDR2 is YENEEA in the germline V gene.

This clone appeared a few times. This chain links TRBV29-1 with TRBJ2-1; 14 positions agree with TRBD2. Trimming cost V 6 bases and J 10 bases; bases outside gene matches: 8. The CDR3 extends over 14 amino acids. Germline-derived CDR1 and CDR2 are SQVTM and ANQGSEA. CDR3 amino acids: CSVPGTSGRYEQFF. CDR3 in DNA: TGCAGCGTCCCCGGGACTAGCGGGAGATACGAGCAGTTCTTC.

The chain links TRBV20-1 to TRBJ2-3, with a weak D call TRBD2 (6 bases). The CDR3 is made up of 16 amino acids. Germline values: CDR1 DFQATT, CDR2 SNEGSKA (reference sequence). Trimming left V 3 bases short and J 5 bases short, with 21 bases between. DNA for the CDR3: TGCAGTGCTAGTAATCTGGTGGGAGACGGGGGAGATACGCAGTATTTT. It is translated as CSASNLVGDGGDTQYF.

This chain links TRBV28 with TRBJ1-2, with D possibly matching TRBD1 (6 bases). The germline gives CDR1 MDHEN, CDR2 SYDVKM. This CDR3 spans 16 amino acids. V dropped 1 base and J dropped 7 bases, with 19 bases sitting between them. The CDR3 nucleotides are TGTGCCAGCAGTTTATCTCTCCTCTCGGACAGTAGTGGCTACACCTTC. It encodes CASSLSLLSDSSGYTF.

The chain combines TRBV27 with TRBJ2-3; 10 nucleotides line up with TRBD2. The trim removed 8 bases at V and 2 bases at J, leaving 7 bases unmatched. CDR1 is MNHEY, CDR2 SMNVEV, per germline (reference sequence). The CDR3 covers 15 residues. This CDR3 is CASVPSGGSTDTQYF. The DNA for the CDR3 is TGTGCCAGCGTCCCTAGCGGGGGTTCCACAGATACGCAGTATTTT.

This sequence joins TRBV15 and TRBJ1-2; D remains unclear. Germline CDR1 LNHNV, CDR2 YYDKDF (reference sequence). Trimming cost V 0 bases and J 3 bases, with 8 bases left between them. The CDR3 contains 14 residues. The CDR3 here is CATSRDRGDYGYTF. The CDR3 DNA is TGTGCCACCAGCAGAGATCGGGGAGACTATGGCTACACCTTC.

This chain connects TRBV6-1 to TRBJ2-1; possibly TRBD1 for D (5 bases). Per the germline V gene, CDR1 is MNHNS and CDR2 is SASEGT. V gave up 2 bases and J gave up 4 bases, with 12 bases separating them. This CDR3 is 15 amino acids long. CDR3 in amino acids: CASSESRREYNEQFF. The CDR3 DNA is TGTGCCAGCAGTGAATCTCGCAGGGAATACAATGAGCAGTTCTTC.

In the case of this clone: The junction differs from germline at one of its ends, possibly a read error. The chain carries TRBV16 and TRBJ2-1; 13 bases match TRBD2. In germline, CDR1 is KGHSY, CDR2 FQNENV. The CDR3 runs to 16 residues. The CDR3 is CASTQLGLAGAEGQFF. The CDR3 bases are TGTGCCAGCACCCAATTAGGACTAGCGGGGGCGGAAGGGCAGTTCTTC.

In its sample, this clone was seen a few times. The CDR3 nucleotides are TGCGCCAGCAGCTTGGAATCGGGGGTACTTTCACCCCTCCACTTT. Encoded protein: CASSLESGVLSPLHF. The chain joins TRBV5-1 to TRBJ1-6, with a weak D call TRBD1 (5 bases). Per the germline V gene, CDR1 is SGHRS and CDR2 is YFSETQ. V lost 0 bases, J lost 9 bases, and 13 bases lay in between. The CDR3 spans 15 residues.

This clone has just one count. The V call is TRBV6-5, the J call TRBJ1-1; D is undetermined. V was shortened by 6 bases and J by 0 bases, with 8 bases between the two germline ends. Germline CDR1 MNHEY, CDR2 SVGAGI. This CDR3 spans 13 amino acids. The CDR3 bases are TGTGCCAGCAGGGGCAGCTTGAACACTGAAGCTTTCTTT. This translates into CASRGSLNTEAFF.

The table lists this clone with a few counts. This chain links TRBV5-4 with TRBJ2-2, with D perhaps TRBD2 (5 bases). Germline-derived CDR1 and CDR2 are SGHNT and YYREEE (reference sequence). V gave up 0 bases and J gave up 1 base, with 13 bases separating them. This CDR3 region has 17 residues. The CDR3 nucleotides are TGTGCCAGCAGCTTGGGAATTCTAGCAGTGAACACCGGGGAGCTGTTTTTT. Protein: CASSLGILAVNTGELFF.

The V call is TRBV11-1, the J call TRBJ2-1; maybe TRBD2 (6 bases). V was clipped by 2 bases and J by 3 bases, with 11 bases between them. The CDR3 spans 15 residues. Germline lookup yields CDR1 SGHAT and CDR2 FQDESV (reference sequence). CDR3 region: CASSLLGTDYNEQFF. The CDR3 DNA follows: TGTGCCAGCAGCTTATTAGGGACTGACTACAATGAGCAGTTCTTC.

The rearrangement joins TRBV9 to TRBJ2-1; tentatively, D is TRBD2 (5 bases). The CDR3 runs 16 residues. Per the germline V gene, CDR1 is SGDLS and CDR2 is YYNGEE. Trimming shortened V by 2 bases and J by 3 bases, and 15 bases separated the two germline ends. CDR3 region: CASSVGLSPNYNEQFF. The CDR3 DNA reads TGTGCCAGCAGCGTCGGACTTTCCCCAAACTACAATGAGCAGTTCTTC.

This chain joins TRBV6-6 and TRBJ1-1; perhaps TRBD1 as D (5 bases). V was cut by 0 bases and J by 1 base, with 9 bases left in between. This CDR3 is 15 amino acids long. Germline V gives CDR1 MNHNY, CDR2 SVGAGI (reference sequence). CDR3 sequence (DNA): TGTGCCAGCAGTTACTCGGGGCTCGGGAACACTGAAGCTTTCTTT. Its protein product is CASSYSGLGNTEAFF.

This clone has only one observation. V gene TRBV12-3 or TRBV12-4 combines with J gene TRBJ2-3; D ambiguous. The ends were cut back, 5 bases at V and 10 bases at J, with 10 bases in the middle. This CDR3 is built from 11 residues. CDR3 region: CASSRSIAQYF. The DNA of the CDR3 is TGTGCCAGCAGTCGCTCTATTGCGCAGTATTTT.